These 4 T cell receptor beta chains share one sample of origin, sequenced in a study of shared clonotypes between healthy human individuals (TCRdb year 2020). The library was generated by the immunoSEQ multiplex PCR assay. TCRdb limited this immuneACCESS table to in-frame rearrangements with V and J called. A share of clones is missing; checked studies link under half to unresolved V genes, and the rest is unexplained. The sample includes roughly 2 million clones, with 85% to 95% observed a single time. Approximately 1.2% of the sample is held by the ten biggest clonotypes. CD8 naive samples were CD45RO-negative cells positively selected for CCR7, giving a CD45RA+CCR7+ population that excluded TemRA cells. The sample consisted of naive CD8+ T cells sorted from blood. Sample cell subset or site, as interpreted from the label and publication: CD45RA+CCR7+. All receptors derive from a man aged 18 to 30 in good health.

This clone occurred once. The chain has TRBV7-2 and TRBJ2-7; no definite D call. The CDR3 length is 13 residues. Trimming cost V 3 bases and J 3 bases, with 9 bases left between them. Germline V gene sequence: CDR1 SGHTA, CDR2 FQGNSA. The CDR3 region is CASSFGRNYEQYF. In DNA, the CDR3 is TGTGCCAGCAGCTTCGGCAGAAACTACGAGCAGTACTTC.

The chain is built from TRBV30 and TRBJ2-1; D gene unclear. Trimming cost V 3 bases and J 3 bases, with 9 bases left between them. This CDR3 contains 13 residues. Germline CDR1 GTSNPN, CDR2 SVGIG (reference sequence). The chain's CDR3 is CAWSEGSYNEQFF. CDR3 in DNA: TGTGCCTGGAGCGAAGGTAGCTACAATGAGCAGTTCTTC.

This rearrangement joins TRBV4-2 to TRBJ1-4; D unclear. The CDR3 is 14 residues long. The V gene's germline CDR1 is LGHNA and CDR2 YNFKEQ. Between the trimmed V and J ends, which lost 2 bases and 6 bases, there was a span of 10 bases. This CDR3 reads CASSQPDGYEKLFF. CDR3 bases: TGTGCCAGCAGCCAACCTGACGGGTATGAAAAACTGTTTTTT.

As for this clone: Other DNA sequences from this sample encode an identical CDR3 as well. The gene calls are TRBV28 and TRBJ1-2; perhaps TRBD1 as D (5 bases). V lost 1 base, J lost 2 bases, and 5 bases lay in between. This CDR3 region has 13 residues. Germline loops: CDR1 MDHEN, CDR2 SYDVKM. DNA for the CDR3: TGTGCCAGCAGTTTATCAGGGAACTATGGCTACACCTTC. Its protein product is CASSLSGNYGYTF.